This T cell receptor beta chain was recorded in a study of CD8 T cells in ankylosing spondylitis. Study-level results: Clones tied to disease were said to be significantly enriched in matched ankylosing spondylitis synovial fluid. Disease-associated clonotypes exhibited CD8+ identity and were relatively infrequent in peripheral blood.

On this clonotype: The antigen is unknown.

This CDR3 spans 16 amino acids. CDR1 and CDR2 from the germline V gene are MNHEY and SVGEGT. V shed 6 bases and J shed 0 bases, with 14 bases lying between them. In making TCR beta libraries, quantitative 5'-RACE with molecular barcodes was used. TCRdb itself ran the 5' RACE reads through MiXCR, one entry per CDR3 protein. The repertoire holds about 140,000 distinct CDR3 sequences, with approximately 9.2% as singletons. This clonotype was obtained from a male donor with ankylosing spondylitis. The gene calls are TRBV6-2 or TRBV6-3 and TRBJ2-2, with a possible D match to TRBD1 (6 bases). Sequenced input: synovial fluid, either unsorted or a sorted T cell fraction (not recorded which). The CDR3 sequence is CASRGQFVTNTGELFF. The DNA of the CDR3 is TGTGCCAGCAGAGGACAGTTCGTAACGAACACCGGGGAGCTGTTTTTT.